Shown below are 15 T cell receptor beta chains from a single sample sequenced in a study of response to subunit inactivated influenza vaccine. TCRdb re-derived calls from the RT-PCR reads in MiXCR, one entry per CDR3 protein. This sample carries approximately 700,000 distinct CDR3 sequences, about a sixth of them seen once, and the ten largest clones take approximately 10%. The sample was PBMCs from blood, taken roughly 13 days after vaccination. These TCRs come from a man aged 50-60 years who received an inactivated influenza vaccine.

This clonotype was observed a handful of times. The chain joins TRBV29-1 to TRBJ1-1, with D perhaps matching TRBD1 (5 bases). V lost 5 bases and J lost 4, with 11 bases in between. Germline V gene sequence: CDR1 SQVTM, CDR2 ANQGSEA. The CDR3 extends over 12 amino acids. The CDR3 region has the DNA TGCAGCGTTATAGGGGCGTTCACTGAAGCTTTCTTT. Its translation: CSVIGAFTEAFF.

This CDR3 is CASSLRTSGLSYNEQFF. CDR3 nucleotide sequence: TGTGCCAGCAGCCTGAGGACTAGCGGGTTATCCTACAATGAGCAGTTCTTC. The chain carries TRBV7-2 and TRBJ2-1; TRBD2 matches at 11 bases. The CDR3 covers 17 residues. V shed 5 bases and J 1 base; nucleotides not matched to a gene: 7. The germline V gene has CDR1 SGHTA and CDR2 FQGNSA.

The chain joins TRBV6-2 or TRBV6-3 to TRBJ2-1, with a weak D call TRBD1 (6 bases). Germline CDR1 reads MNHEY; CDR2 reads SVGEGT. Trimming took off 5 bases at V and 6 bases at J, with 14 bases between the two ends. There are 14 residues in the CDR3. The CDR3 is CASSAEYRANEQFF. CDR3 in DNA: TGTGCCAGCAGTGCGGAGTACAGGGCCAATGAGCAGTTCTTC.

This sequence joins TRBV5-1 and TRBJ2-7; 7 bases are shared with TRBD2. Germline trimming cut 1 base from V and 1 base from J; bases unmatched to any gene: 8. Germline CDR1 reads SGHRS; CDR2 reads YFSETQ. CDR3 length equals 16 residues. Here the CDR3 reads CASSLYGGSGSYEQYF. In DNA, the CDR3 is TGCGCCAGCAGCTTGTACGGCGGGAGTGGGTCCTACGAGCAGTACTTC.

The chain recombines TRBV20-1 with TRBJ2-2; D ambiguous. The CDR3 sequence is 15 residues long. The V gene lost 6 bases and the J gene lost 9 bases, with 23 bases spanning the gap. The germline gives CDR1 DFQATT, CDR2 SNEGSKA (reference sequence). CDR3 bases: TGCAGTGCCCCCTTATCTGCGGTTTCCGGTCGGGAGCTGTTTTTT. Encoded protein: CSAPLSAVSGRELFF.

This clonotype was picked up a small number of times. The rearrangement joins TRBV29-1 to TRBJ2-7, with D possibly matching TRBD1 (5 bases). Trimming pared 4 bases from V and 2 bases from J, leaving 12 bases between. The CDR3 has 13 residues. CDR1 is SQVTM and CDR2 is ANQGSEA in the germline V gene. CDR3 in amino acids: CSVGLDKTYEQYF. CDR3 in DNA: TGCAGCGTTGGGCTGGACAAAACCTACGAGCAGTACTTC.

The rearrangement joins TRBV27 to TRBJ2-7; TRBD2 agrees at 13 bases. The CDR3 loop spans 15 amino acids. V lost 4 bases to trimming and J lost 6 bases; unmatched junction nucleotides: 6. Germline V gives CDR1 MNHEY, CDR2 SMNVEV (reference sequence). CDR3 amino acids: CASSSGLAGAVEQYF. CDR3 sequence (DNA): TGTGCCAGCAGTTCCGGACTAGCGGGAGCCGTCGAGCAGTACTTC.

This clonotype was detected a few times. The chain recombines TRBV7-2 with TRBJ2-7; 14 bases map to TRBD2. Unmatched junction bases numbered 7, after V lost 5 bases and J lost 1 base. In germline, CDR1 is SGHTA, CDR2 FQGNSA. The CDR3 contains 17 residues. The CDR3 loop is CASSPGTSGGLSYEQYF. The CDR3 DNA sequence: TGTGCCAGCAGCCCCGGGACTAGCGGGGGCCTTTCCTACGAGCAGTACTTC.

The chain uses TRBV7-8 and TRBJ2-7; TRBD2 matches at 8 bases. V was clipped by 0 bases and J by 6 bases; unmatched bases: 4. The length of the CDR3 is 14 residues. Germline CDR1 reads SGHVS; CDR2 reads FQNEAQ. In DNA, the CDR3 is TGTGCCAGCAGCTTAGCTGCGGGACTAGTCGAGCAGTACTTC. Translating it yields CASSLAAGLVEQYF.

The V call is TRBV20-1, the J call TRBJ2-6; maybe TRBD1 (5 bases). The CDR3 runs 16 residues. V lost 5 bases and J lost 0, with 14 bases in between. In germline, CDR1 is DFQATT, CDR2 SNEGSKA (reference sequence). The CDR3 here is CSAHHYRSSGANVLTF. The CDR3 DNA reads TGCAGTGCTCACCATTACAGGAGCTCTGGGGCCAACGTCCTGACTTTC.

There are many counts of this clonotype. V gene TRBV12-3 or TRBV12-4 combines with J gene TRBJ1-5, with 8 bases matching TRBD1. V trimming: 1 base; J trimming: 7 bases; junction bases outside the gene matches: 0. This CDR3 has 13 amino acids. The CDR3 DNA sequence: TGTGCCAGCAGTTTAGACAGGGGGCAGCCCCAGCATTTT. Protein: CASSLDRGQPQHF.

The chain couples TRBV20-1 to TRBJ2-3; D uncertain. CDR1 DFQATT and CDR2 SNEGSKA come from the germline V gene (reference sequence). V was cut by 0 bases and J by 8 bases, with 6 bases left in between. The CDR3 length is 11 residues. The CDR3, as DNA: TGCAGTGCTAGAGATGGGCTTACGCAGTATTTT. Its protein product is CSARDGLTQYF.

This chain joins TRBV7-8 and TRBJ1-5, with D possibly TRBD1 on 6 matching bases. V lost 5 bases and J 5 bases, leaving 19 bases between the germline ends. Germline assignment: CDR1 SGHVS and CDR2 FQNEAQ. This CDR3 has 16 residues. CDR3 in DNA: TGTGCCAGCAGCCCCCCTGGAAGCAGGGGATATCAGCCCCAGCATTTT. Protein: CASSPPGSRGYQPQHF.

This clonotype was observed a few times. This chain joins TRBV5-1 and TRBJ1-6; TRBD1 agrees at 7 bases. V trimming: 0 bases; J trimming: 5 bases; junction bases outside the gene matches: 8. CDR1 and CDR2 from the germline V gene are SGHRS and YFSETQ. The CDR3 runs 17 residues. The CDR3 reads CASSLGQGVNNNSPLHF. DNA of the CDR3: TGCGCCAGCAGCTTGGGACAGGGTGTGAACAATAATTCACCCCTCCACTTT. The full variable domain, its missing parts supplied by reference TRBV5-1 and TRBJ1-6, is KAGVTQTPRYLIKTRGQQVTLSCSPISGHRSVSWYQQTPGQGLQFLFEYFSETQRNKGNFPGRFSGRQFSNSRSEMNVSTLELGDSALYLCASSLGQGVNNNSPLHFGNGTRLTVT.

CDR3 residues: CASSLDGTYNSPLHF. The CDR3 DNA is TGTGCCAGCAGCCTGGACGGAACCTATAATTCACCCCTCCACTTT. J is TRBJ1-6 and V is TRBV5-4; D call uncertain. The germline V and J ends were trimmed by 4 bases and 2 bases, with 10 bases remaining between them. Germline V gene data show CDR1 as SGHNT and CDR2 as YYREEE (reference sequence). The CDR3 has 15 residues. Using reference TRBV5-4 and TRBJ1-6 for the parts outside the CDR3, the full variable domain is ETGVTQSPTHLIKTRGQQVTLRCSSQSGHNTVSWYQQALGQGPQFIFQYYREEENGRGNFPPRFSGLQFPNYSSELNVNALELDDSALYLCASSLDGTYNSPLHFGNGTRLTVT.